The entry below describes one T cell receptor (beta chain). Use of 60 Vbeta and 13 Jbeta primers characterized the PCR. Libraries were prepared by immunoSEQ multiplex PCR; TCRdb keeps only in-frame clonotypes and omits some of them. The sample yields some 190,000 clones, around 80% seen once. This specimen belongs to a study of cytomegalovirus exposure and HLA in healthy donors. The V and J ends lost 6 bases and 0 bases respectively, with 9 bases between them. The length of the CDR3 is 15 residues. From germline, CDR1 is MNHEY and CDR2 SMNVEV (reference sequence). The genes are TRBV27 and TRBJ2-6, with D perhaps matching TRBD1 (6 bases). The sequenced sample was PBMCs. This receptor was taken from a man aged 18 to 30 in good health and CMV-seronegative. CDR3 residues: CASRGQYSGANVLTF. CDR3 nucleotides: TGTGCCAGCAGAGGACAGTACTCTGGGGCCAACGTCCTGACTTTC.